The 15 T cell receptor beta chains reported below all come from one sample, sequenced in a study of T cell responses to AZD1222 COVID-19 vaccine. The table came from immunoSEQ multiplex PCR; TCRdb's copy has only in-frame clones and leaves some out. The sample contains over 150,000 clones, 88% of which appear only once. The starting material was peripheral blood, obtained on day 0 of AZD1222 vaccination. Receptors originate from an adult in good health.

The rearrangement links TRBV6-2 or TRBV6-3 to TRBJ1-1, with TRBD1 identical over 10 bases. Germline values: CDR1 MNHEY, CDR2 SVGEGT. The V gene end was trimmed by 4 bases and the J gene end by 5 bases; junction bases not matched to a gene: 4. This CDR3 is built from 14 residues. The CDR3 here is CASSWTGGRTEAFF. The CDR3 nucleotides are TGTGCCAGCAGTTGGACAGGGGGTCGAACTGAAGCTTTCTTT.

This sequence joins TRBV28 and TRBJ1-1; D gene uncertain. Germline assignment: CDR1 MDHEN and CDR2 SYDVKM. Trimming shortened V by 4 bases and J by 8 bases, and 8 bases separated the two germline ends. This CDR3 spans 11 amino acids. The CDR3 DNA follows: TGTGCCAGCAGTTCGTTCCAAGAAGCTTTCTTT. Its protein product is CASSSFQEAFF.

The rearrangement joins TRBV11-2 to TRBJ1-3; D ambiguous. The CDR3 has 14 amino acids. Germline V gene data show CDR1 as SGHAT and CDR2 as FQNNGV. Trimming removed 6 bases at V and 0 bases at J, with 9 bases between. Written as DNA, the CDR3 is TGTGCCAGCAGTCCAGGTAGCTCTGGAAACACCATATATTTT. Protein product: CASSPGSSGNTIYF. The full variable domain, its missing parts supplied by reference TRBV11-2 and TRBJ1-3, is EAGVAQSPRYKIIEKRQSVAFWCNPISGHATLYWYQQILGQGPKLLIQFQNNGVVDDSQLPKDRFSAERLKGVDSTLKIQPAKLEDSAVYLCASSPGSSGNTIYFGEGSWLTVV.

This chain uses TRBV3-1 (or the pseudogene TRBV3-2) with TRBJ1-1, with 8 positions matching TRBD1. V lost 6 bases and J lost 4; bases outside the gene matches: 4. Germline V gene lookup returns CDR1 LGHDT and CDR2 YNNKEL (reference sequence). The CDR3 has 13 residues. CDR3 coding DNA: TGTGCCAGCAGTTCAACAGGGGGCACTGAAGCTTTCTTT. Amino acid sequence: CASSSTGGTEAFF.

The table lists this clone with a count of one. The chain has TRBV28 and TRBJ1-6; no clear D gene. This CDR3 is 14 amino acids long. V was pared by 5 bases and J by 8 bases, with 13 bases between. Per the germline V gene, CDR1 is MDHEN and CDR2 is SYDVKM. Written as DNA, the CDR3 is TGTGCCAGCAGTACCCTCGTCGGTGATTCACCCCTCCACTTT. Translating it yields CASSTLVGDSPLHF.

The chain joins TRBV6-5 to TRBJ1-6, with unresolved D. With 0 bases removed from V and 7 bases from J, the gap between germline ends came to 10 bases. CDR1 is MNHEY, CDR2 SVGAGI, per germline. CDR3 length equals 15 residues. CDR3 coding DNA: TGTGCCAGCAGTTACTCCGGTGATATAAATTCACCCCTCCACTTT. Translating gives CASSYSGDINSPLHF.

This clone was counted once. This sequence joins TRBV3-1 (or the pseudogene TRBV3-2) and TRBJ2-5, with 10 bases identical to TRBD1. The germline CDR1 and CDR2 sequences are LGHDT and YNNKEL (reference sequence). The CDR3 is made up of 14 amino acids. Unmatched junction bases numbered 5, after V lost 4 bases and J lost 6 bases. The CDR3 here is CASSRQGAKKTQYF. CDR3 sequence (DNA): TGTGCCAGCAGCCGACAGGGGGCTAAAAAGACCCAGTACTTC.

The sample holds a few counts of this clone. The V call is TRBV7-3, the J call TRBJ2-1; 7 nucleotides align to TRBD1. V was clipped by 3 bases and J by 4 bases; unmatched bases: 9. CDR1 and CDR2 (germline): SGHTA, FQGTGA. This CDR3 region has 16 residues. The CDR3, as DNA: TGTGCCAGCAGCTTCACAGGGGTGGGTGATTACAATGAGCAGTTCTTC. Its translation: CASSFTGVGDYNEQFF.

The rearrangement joins TRBV19 to TRBJ1-3, with a possible D match to TRBD1 (5 bases). Looked up from germline, CDR1 is LNHDA and CDR2 is SQIVND (reference sequence). CDR3 length equals 14 residues. V was pared by 7 bases and J by 2 bases, with 12 bases between. CDR3 amino acids: CASISGSTGNTIYF. In DNA, the CDR3 is TGTGCCAGTATCTCAGGGAGCACTGGAAACACCATATATTTT.

The chain uses TRBV19 and TRBJ2-7; a possible D gene is TRBD2 (5 bases). This CDR3 is built from 12 residues. Germline V gene lookup returns CDR1 LNHDA and CDR2 SQIVND (reference sequence). Trimming left V 6 bases short and J 2 bases short, with 8 bases between. CDR3 coding DNA: TGTGCCAGTAGCGGACTGACCTACGAGCAGTACTTC. Translating gives CASSGLTYEQYF.

This rearrangement joins TRBV5-3 to TRBJ1-3; perhaps TRBD1 as D (6 bases). TRBV5-3 is treated as an ORF (open reading frame) with a function not yet certain. V was shortened by 0 bases and J by 3 bases, with 28 bases between the two germline ends. The CDR3 loop spans 21 amino acids. CDR3 in amino acids: CARSLAGAPDRTVSFGNTIYF. Written as DNA, the CDR3 is TGTGCCAGAAGCTTGGCGGGGGCCCCCGATAGGACAGTAAGCTTTGGAAACACCATATATTTT.

This chain connects TRBV6-2 or TRBV6-3 to TRBJ2-1, with 8 bases matching TRBD2. This CDR3 has 15 residues. V gave up 5 bases and J gave up 4 bases; unmatched junction bases: 7. Germline loops: CDR1 MNHEY, CDR2 SVGEGT. The CDR3 region has the DNA TGTGCCAGCAGTGACCGGGGGGGAATATACAATGAGCAGTTCTTC. Translated: CASSDRGGIYNEQFF.

This clone was seen more than once but under ten times. The chain combines TRBV10-2 with TRBJ2-5; D might be TRBD2 (5 bases). This CDR3 contains 13 residues. The V gene lost 5 bases and the J gene lost 4 bases, with 11 bases spanning the gap. Germline V gene sequence: CDR1 WSHSY, CDR2 SAAADI. The CDR3 loop is CASSLALTETQYF. CDR3 DNA: TGCGCCAGCAGTCTAGCTCTAACAGAGACCCAGTACTTC.

This chain uses TRBV28 with TRBJ2-3, with a possible D match to TRBD2 (6 bases). Germline V gene sequence: CDR1 MDHEN, CDR2 SYDVKM. V was pared by 5 bases and J by 0 bases, with 18 bases between. This CDR3 region has 17 residues. The CDR3 DNA reads as TGTGCCAGCAGTGGGACGGGACTTCAGGCTAGCACAGATACGCAGTATTTT. This codes for CASSGTGLQASTDTQYF.

The V and J genes are TRBV3-1 (or the pseudogene TRBV3-2) and TRBJ2-7, with 7 bases identical to TRBD1. The germline V gene has CDR1 LGHDT and CDR2 YNNKEL (reference sequence). This CDR3 is 13 amino acids long. V was pared by 7 bases and J by 0 bases, with 3 bases of the junction left unmatched. CDR3 in DNA: TGTGCCAGCAACGACAGGGACTCCTACGAGCAGTACTTC. Protein sequence: CASNDRDSYEQYF.